The clone carrying this TCR beta chain was detected ten times or more. Its target is not known. The sample comes from a study of neurological immune-mediated disorders. Findings and limits, study-wide: The multiple sclerosis repertoire cluster was associated with no clinical or MRI feature. None of the CDR3 amino acid sequences of expanded clones recurred across subjects, suggesting private repertoires in all groups.

The V end was cut by 0 bases, the J end by 2 bases, with 9 bases between. This CDR3 comprises 15 residues. CDR1 and CDR2 (germline): SGHRS, YFSETQ. cDNA synthesis was performed by 5'RACE with 10-nucleotide random UMIs. A single record per CDR3 protein comes from TCRdb applying MiXCR to the 5' RACE reads. The repertoire holds 87,000 or so distinct CDR3 sequences, roughly 4% seen once, with around 6% in the top ten. The sequence derives from a woman aged 18-29 years with multiple sclerosis. Sequenced sample: PBMCs. The chain couples TRBV5-1 to TRBJ2-1, with D uncertain. The CDR3 DNA follows: TGCGCCAGCAGCTTGGAGGGTTGGACCTACAATGAGCAGTTCTTC. This gives the protein CASSLEGWTYNEQFF. The full variable domain, with the rest looked up from reference TRBV5-1 and TRBJ2-1, is KAGVTQTPRYLIKTRGQQVTLSCSPISGHRSVSWYQQTPGQGLQFLFEYFSETQRNKGNFPGRFSGRQFSNSRSEMNVSTLELGDSALYLCASSLEGWTYNEQFFGPGTRLTVL.